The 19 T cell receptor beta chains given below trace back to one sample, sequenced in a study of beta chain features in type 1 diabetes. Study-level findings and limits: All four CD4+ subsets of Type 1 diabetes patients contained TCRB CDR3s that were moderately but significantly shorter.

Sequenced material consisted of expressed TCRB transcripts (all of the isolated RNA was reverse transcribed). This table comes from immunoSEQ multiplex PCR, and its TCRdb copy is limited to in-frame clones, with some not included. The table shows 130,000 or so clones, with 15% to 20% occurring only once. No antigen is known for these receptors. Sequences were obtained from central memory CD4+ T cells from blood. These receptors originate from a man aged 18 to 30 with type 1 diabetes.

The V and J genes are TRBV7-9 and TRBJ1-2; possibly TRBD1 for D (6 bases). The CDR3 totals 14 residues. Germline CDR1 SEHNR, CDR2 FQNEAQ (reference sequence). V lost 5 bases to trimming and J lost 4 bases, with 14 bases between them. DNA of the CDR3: TGTGCCAGCAGCCCAGGGGCCGTCGGCTATGGCTACACCTTC. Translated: CASSPGAVGYGYTF. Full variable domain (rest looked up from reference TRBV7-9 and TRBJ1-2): DTGVSQNPRHKITKRGQNVTFRCDPISEHNRLYWYRQTLGQGPEFLTYFQNEAQLEKSRLLSDRFSAERPKGSFSTLEIQRTEQGDSAMYLCASSPGAVGYGYTFGSGTRLTVV.

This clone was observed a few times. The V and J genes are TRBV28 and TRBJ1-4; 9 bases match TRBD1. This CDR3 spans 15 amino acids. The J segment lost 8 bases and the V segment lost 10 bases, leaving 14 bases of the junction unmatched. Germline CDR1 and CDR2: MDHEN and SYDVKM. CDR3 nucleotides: TGTGCCACCTACTCACCGGGACAGGGAATGGAAAAACTGTTTTTT. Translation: CATYSPGQGMEKLFF.

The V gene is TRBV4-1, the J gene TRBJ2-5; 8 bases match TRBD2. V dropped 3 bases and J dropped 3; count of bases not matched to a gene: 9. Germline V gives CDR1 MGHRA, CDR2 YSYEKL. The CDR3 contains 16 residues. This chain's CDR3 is CASSQGMGLVEETQYF. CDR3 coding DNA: TGCGCCAGCAGCCAGGGGATGGGACTAGTTGAAGAGACCCAGTACTTC.

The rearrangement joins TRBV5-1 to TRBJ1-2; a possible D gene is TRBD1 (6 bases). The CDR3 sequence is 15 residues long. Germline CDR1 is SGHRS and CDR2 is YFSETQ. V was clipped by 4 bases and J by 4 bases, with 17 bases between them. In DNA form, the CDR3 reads TGCGCCAGCAGCGACTCAACACAGGGCTTCTATGGCTACACCTTC. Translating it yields CASSDSTQGFYGYTF.

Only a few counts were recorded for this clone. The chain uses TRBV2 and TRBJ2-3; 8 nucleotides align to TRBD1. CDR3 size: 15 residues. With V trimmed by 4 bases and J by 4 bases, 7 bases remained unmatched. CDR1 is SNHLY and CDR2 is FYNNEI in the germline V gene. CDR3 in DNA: TGTGCCAGCAGTGCTGGGCCAGGGGGCTCAGATACGCAGTATTTT. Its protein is CASSAGPGGSDTQYF. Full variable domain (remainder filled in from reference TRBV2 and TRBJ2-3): EPEVTQTPSHQVTQMGQEVILRCVPISNHLYFYWYRQILGQKVEFLVSFYNNEISEKSEIFDDQFSVERPDGSNFTLKIRSTKLEDSAMYFCASSAGPGGSDTQYFGPGTRLTVL.

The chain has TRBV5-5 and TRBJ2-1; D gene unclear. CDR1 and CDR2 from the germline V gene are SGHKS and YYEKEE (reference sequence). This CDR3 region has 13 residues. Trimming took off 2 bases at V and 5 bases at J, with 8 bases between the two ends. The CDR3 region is CASSFHYDNEQFF. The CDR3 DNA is TGTGCCAGCAGCTTCCACTACGACAATGAGCAGTTCTTC.

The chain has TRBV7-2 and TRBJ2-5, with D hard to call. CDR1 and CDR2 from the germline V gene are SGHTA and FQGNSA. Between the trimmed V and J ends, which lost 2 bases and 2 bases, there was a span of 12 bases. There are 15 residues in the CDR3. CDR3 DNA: TGTGCCAGCAGCTTATTTTGGGGTAATCAAGAGACCCAGTACTTC. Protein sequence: CASSLFWGNQETQYF.

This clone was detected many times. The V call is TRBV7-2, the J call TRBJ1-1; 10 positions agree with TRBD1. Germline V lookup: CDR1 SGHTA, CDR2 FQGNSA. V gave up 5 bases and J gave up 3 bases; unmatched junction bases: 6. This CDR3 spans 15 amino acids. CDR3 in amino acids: CASSRRDRGHTEAFF. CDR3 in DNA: TGTGCCAGCAGCCGAAGAGACAGGGGGCACACTGAAGCTTTCTTT.

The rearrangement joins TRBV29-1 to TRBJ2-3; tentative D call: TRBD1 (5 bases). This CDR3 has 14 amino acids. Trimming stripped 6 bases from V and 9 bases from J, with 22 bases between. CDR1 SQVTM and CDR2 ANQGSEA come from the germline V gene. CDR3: CSVYLDRGTGTQYF. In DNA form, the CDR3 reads TGCAGCGTCTATTTGGATAGGGGCACTGGGACGCAGTATTTT.

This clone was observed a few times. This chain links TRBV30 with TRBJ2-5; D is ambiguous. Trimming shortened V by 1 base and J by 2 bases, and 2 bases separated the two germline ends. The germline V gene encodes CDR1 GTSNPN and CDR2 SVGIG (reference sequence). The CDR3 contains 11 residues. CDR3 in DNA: TGTGCCTGGAGTGAACAAGAGACCCAGTACTTC. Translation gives CAWSEQETQYF.

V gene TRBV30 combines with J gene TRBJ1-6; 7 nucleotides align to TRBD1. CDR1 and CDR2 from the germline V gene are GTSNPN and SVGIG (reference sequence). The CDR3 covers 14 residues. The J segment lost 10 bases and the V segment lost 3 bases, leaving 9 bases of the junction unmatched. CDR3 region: CAWRGTGAGSPLHF. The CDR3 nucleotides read TGTGCCTGGAGGGGAACAGGGGCAGGATCACCCCTCCACTTT.

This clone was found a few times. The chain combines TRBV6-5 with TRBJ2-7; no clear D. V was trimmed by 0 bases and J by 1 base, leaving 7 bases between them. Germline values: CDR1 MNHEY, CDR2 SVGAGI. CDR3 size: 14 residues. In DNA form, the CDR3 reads TGTGCCAGCAGTTACTCTCCAGAATCCTACGAGCAGTACTTC. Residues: CASSYSPESYEQYF.

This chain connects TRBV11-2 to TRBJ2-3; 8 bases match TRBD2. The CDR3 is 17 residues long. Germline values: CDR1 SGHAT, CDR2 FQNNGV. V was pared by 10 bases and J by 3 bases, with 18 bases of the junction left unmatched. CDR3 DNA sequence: TGTGCCACCCACCGGGGAGCTAGCGGGCTGAGGACAGATACGCAGTATTTT. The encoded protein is CATHRGASGLRTDTQYF.

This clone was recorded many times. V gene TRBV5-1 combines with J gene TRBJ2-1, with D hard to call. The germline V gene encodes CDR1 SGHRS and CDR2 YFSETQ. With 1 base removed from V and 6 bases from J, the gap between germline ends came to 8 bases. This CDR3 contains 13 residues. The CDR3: CASSLIVLNEQFF. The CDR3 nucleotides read TGCGCCAGCAGCTTGATTGTCCTCAATGAGCAGTTCTTC.

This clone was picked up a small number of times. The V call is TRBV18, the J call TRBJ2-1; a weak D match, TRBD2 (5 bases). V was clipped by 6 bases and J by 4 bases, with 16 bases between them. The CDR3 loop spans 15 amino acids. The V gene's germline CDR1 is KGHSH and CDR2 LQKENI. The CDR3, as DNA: TGTGCCAGCTCGCCGCCGTACGGAGGATACAATGAGCAGTTCTTC. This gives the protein CASSPPYGGYNEQFF.

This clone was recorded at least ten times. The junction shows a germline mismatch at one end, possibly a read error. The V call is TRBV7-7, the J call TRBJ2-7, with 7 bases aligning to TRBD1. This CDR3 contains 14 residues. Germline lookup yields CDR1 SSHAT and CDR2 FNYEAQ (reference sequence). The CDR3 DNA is TGTGCTAGCAGCAACCTGGACAGGCCTGGCGAGCAGTACTTC. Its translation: CASSNLDRPGEQYF. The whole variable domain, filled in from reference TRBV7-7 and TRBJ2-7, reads GAGVSQSPRYKVTKRGQDVTLRCDPISSHATLYWYQQALGQGPEFLTYFNYEAQPDKSGLPSDRFSAERPEGSISTLTIQRTEQRDSAMYRCASSNLDRPGEQYFGPGTRLTVT.

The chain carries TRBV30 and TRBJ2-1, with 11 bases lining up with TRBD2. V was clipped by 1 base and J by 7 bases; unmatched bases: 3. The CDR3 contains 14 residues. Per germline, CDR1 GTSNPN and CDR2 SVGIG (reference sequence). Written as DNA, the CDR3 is TGTGCCTGGAGTGGACTAGCGGGGTCTAATGAGCAGTTCTTC. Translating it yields CAWSGLAGSNEQFF.

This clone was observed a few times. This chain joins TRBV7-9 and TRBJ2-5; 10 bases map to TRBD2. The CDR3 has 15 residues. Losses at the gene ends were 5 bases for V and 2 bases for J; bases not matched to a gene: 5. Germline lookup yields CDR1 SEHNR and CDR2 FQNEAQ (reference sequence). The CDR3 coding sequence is TGTGCCAGCAGCCGAGGACTAGCGGCTCAAGAGACCCAGTACTTC. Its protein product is CASSRGLAAQETQYF.

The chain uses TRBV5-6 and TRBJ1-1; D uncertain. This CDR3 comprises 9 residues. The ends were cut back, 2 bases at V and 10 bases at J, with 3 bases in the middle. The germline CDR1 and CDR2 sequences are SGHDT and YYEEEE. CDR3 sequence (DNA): TGTGCCAGCAGCTTCGTAGCTTTCTTT. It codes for CASSFVAFF.